The source of this T cell receptor (beta chain) is a study of identical twins. A single record per CDR3 protein comes from TCRdb applying MiXCR to the 5' RACE reads. The repertoire consists of about 690,000 distinct CDR3 sequences, with 5.5% to 7.5% occurring once and the leading ten covering 1.5% to 2%. The germline CDR1 and CDR2 sequences are SGHRS and YFSETQ. This CDR3 contains 16 residues. V was trimmed by 3 bases and J by 5 bases, leaving 19 bases between them. This clonotype was observed many times. The V and J genes are TRBV5-1 and TRBJ2-3; possibly TRBD2 for D (6 bases). The sample taken for sequencing was naive T cells sorted from blood. This clonotype was sampled from a man aged 18 to 29 in good health. CDR3 protein: CASSSTSRAGLDTQYF. CDR3 in DNA: TGCGCCAGCAGCTCCACCTCAAGGGCGGGACTAGATACGCAGTATTTT. The full variable domain, completed using reference TRBV5-1 and TRBJ2-3, is KAGVTQTPRYLIKTRGQQVTLSCSPISGHRSVSWYQQTPGQGLQFLFEYFSETQRNKGNFPGRFSGRQFSNSRSEMNVSTLELGDSALYLCASSSTSRAGLDTQYFGPGTRLTVL.